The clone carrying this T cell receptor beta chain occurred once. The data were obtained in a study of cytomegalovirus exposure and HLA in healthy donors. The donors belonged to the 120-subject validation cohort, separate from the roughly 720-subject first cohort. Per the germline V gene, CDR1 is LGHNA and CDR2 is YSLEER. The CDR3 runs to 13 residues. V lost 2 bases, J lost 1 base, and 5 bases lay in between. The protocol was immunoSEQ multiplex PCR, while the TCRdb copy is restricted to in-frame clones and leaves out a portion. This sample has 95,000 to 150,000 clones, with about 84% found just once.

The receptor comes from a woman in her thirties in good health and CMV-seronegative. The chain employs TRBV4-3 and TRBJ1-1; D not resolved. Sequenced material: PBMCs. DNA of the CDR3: TGCGCCAGCAGCCAAATCAGGAACACTGAAGCTTTCTTT. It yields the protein CASSQIRNTEAFF.